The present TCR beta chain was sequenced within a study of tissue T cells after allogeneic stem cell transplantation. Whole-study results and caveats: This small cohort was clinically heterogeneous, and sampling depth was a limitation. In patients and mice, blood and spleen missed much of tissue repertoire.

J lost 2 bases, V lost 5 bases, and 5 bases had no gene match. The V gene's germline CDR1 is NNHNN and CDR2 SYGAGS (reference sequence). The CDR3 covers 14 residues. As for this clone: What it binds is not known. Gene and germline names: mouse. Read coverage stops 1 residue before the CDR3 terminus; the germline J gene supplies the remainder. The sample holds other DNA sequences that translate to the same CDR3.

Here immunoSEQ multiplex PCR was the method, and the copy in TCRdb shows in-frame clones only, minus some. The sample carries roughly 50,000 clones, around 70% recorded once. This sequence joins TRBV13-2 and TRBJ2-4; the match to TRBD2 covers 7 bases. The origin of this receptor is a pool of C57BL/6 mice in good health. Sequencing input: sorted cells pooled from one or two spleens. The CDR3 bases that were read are TGTGCCAGCGGGGGGCTGGGGGATCAAAACACCTTGTAC. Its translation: CASGGLGDQNTLY. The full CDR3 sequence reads CASGGLGDQNTLYF.